Below, one T cell receptor (beta chain) is given with its context. The data stem from a study of blood T cell repertoires in COVID-19. This CDR3 contains 15 residues. Per germline, CDR1 SNHLY and CDR2 FYNNEI. Unmatched junction bases numbered 8, after V lost 6 bases and J lost 5 bases. How the authors handled the data: Amplification with reference gene primers provided the estimates of nucleated cell counts. Clones were sequenced by immunoSEQ multiplex PCR, and TCRdb holds only the in-frame ones, with some missing. That table gives V, J and clone size, and the DNA gave D and trimming. The table includes 90,000 to 100,000 clones, roughly 84% detected once.

The sequencing sample was made of peripheral blood. The J gene is TRBJ2-5, the V gene TRBV2; 11 positions agree with TRBD2. The receptor was derived from a man in his sixties with acute or convalescent COVID-19. The CDR3 nucleotides read TGTGCCAGCAGGCCTTTAGCGGGGGGGAGTGAGACCCAGTACTTC. It specifies CASRPLAGGSETQYF.